The 5 T cell receptor beta chains listed next were all sequenced from one sample in a study of blood T cell repertoires in COVID-19. Data came from immunoSEQ multiplex PCR; TCRdb stores just in-frame clones and leaves some out. The table has over 250,000 clones, about nine tenths seen once. Input material: peripheral blood. These receptors were taken from a man aged 45-65 years with acute or convalescent COVID-19.

Note on this clone: The germline gene is not matched at one end of the junction; a read error may be the cause. The chain carries TRBV11-2 and TRBJ2-5; 10 nucleotides match TRBD1. The CDR3 covers 16 residues. Looked up from germline, CDR1 is SGHAT and CDR2 is FQNNGV. In nucleotides, the CDR3 is TGTGCCAGCATCTTAGAGACGGGACAGGGGCAAGAGACCCAGTACTTC. As protein: CASILETGQGQETQYF.

This chain connects TRBV15 to TRBJ2-1; 9 bases align to TRBD2. After removal of 5 bases from V and 0 bases from J, the junction contained 5 bases not matched to a gene. CDR3 length equals 16 residues. Germline-derived CDR1 and CDR2 are LNHNV and YYDKDF (reference sequence). CDR3 sequence: CATSGFSGGSYNEQFF. CDR3 DNA sequence: TGTGCCACCAGCGGTTTTAGCGGGGGCTCCTACAATGAGCAGTTCTTC.

The chain combines TRBV5-1 with TRBJ1-2, with a tentative D call TRBD1 (5 bases). Looked up from germline, CDR1 is SGHRS and CDR2 is YFSETQ. Trimming removed 0 bases from V and 6 bases from J, with 9 bases in between. CDR3 length equals 13 residues. As DNA, the CDR3 is TGCGCCAGCAGCTTGGCCAGGGTGGATGGCTACACCTTC. This translates into CASSLARVDGYTF.

The rearrangement uses TRBV4-1 and TRBJ2-3, with 7 bases aligning to TRBD2. Germline CDR1 MGHRA, CDR2 YSYEKL. CDR3 length: 16 residues. With 4 bases clipped from V and 2 bases from J, the junction kept 9 bases outside the gene matches. Here the CDR3 reads CASSRRWEGTTDTQYF. Here the CDR3 DNA reads TGCGCCAGCAGCCGGAGGTGGGAGGGGACCACAGATACGCAGTATTTT.

The chain employs TRBV21-1 and TRBJ1-4; TRBD1, the D gene given by the table, was not confirmed from the DNA. TRBV21-1 constitutes a pseudogene. The CDR3 loop spans 19 amino acids. This CDR3 is CASSRPRPDREATNEKLFF. CDR3 sequence (DNA): TGTGCCAGCAGCAGACCTCGTCCGGACAGGGAGGCAACTAATGAAAAACTGTTTTTT.